This T cell receptor beta chain is drawn from a study of technical replicates of blood from several donors. Measured with immunoSEQ multiplex PCR; TCRdb has only the in-frame clones, and not every one. The sample lists 53,000 or so clones, 70% to 90% occurring once. Germline V gives CDR1 GTSNPN, CDR2 SVGIG (reference sequence). The CDR3 runs 13 residues. V gave up 0 bases and J gave up 4 bases, with 9 bases separating them. The receptor was derived from a human donor in good health. Some clones in this sample may be carry-over from other donors' samples. The V gene is TRBV30, the J gene TRBJ1-1, with unresolved D. Sequenced input: PBMCs. DNA of the CDR3: TGTGCCTGGAGTGTGGGAGACGGCACTGAAGCTTTCTTT. This gives the protein CAWSVGDGTEAFF.